This TCR beta chain was recovered during a study of cytomegalovirus exposure and HLA in healthy donors. Study-wide results and caveats: Researchers reported in a later analysis that a missense DCLRE1C variant was tied to TCR beta V- and J-gene trimming.

Trimming cost V 4 bases and J 5 bases, with 14 bases left between them. CDR1 SNHLY and CDR2 FYNNEI come from the germline V gene. This CDR3 has 14 amino acids. Concerning this clone: Its specificity is unknown.

This PCR relied on a set of 60 Vbeta primers and 13 Jbeta primers. Profiling relied on immunoSEQ multiplex PCR, and the TCRdb table lists in-frame clones only, not all of them. Of over 150,000 clones in the sample, more than 75% were seen once. Sequences were obtained from PBMCs. This receptor was identified in a woman in her forties or fifties in good health and CMV-seropositive. The chain has TRBV2 and TRBJ2-5; no definite D call. This chain's CDR3 is CASSGRRVGETQYF. CDR3 sequence (DNA): TGTGCCAGCAGTGGACGACGCGTCGGGGAGACCCAGTACTTC. Supplemented by reference TRBV2 and TRBJ2-5, the full variable domain reads EPEVTQTPSHQVTQMGQEVILRCVPISNHLYFYWYRQILGQKVEFLVSFYNNEISEKSEIFDDQFSVERPDGSNFTLKIRSTKLEDSAMYFCASSGRRVGETQYFGPGTRLLVL.